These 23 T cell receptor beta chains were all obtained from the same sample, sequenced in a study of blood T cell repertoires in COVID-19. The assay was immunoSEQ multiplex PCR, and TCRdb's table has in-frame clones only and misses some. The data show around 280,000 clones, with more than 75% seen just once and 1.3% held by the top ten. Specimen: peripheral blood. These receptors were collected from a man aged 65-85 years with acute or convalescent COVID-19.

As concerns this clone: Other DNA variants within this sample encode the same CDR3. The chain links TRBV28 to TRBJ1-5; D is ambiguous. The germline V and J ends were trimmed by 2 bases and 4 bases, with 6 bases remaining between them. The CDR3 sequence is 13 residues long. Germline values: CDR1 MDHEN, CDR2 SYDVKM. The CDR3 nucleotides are TGTGCCAGCAGTTTAGGCAGGAATCAGCCCCAGCATTTT. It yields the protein CASSLGRNQPQHF.

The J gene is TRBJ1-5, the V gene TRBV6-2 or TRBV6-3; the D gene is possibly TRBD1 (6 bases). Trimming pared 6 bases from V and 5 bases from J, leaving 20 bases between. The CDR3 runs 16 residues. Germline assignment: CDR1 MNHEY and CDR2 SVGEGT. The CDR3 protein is CASRYGTFSPDQPQHF. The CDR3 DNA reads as TGTGCCAGCAGATACGGGACATTCTCACCGGATCAGCCCCAGCATTTT.

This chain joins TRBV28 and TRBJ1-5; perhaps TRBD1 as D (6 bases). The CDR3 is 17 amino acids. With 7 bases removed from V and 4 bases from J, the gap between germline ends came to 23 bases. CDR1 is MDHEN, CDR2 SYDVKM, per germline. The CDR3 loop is CASTYPRGHQANQPQHF. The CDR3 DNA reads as TGTGCCAGCACCTACCCTCGGGGACACCAAGCAAATCAGCCCCAGCATTTT. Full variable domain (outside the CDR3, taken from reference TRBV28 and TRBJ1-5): DVKVTQSSRYLVKRTGEKVFLECVQDMDHENMFWYRQDPGLGLRLIYFSYDVKMKEKGDIPEGYSVSREKKERFSLILESASTNQTSMYLCASTYPRGHQANQPQHFGDGTRLSIL.

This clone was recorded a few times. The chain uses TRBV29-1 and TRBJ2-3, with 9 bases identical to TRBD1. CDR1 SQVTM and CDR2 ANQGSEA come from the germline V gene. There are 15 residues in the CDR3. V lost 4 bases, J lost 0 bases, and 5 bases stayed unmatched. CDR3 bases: TGCAGCGTTGCCGGGACAGGGAGTAGCACAGATACGCAGTATTTT. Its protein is CSVAGTGSSTDTQYF.

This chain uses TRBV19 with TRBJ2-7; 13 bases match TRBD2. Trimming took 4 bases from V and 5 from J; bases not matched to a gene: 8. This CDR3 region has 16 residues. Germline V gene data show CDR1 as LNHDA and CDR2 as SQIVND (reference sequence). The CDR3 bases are TGTGCCAGTAGTACGGGACTAGCGGGATTCGTCGACGAGCAGTACTTC. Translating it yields CASSTGLAGFVDEQYF.

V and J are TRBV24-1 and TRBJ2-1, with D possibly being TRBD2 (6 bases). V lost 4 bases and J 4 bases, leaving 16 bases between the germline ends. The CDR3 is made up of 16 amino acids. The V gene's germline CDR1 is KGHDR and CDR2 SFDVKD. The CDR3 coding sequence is TGTGCCACCAGTGAACTAGCTAAAGATGAATACAATGAGCAGTTCTTC. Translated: CATSELAKDEYNEQFF.

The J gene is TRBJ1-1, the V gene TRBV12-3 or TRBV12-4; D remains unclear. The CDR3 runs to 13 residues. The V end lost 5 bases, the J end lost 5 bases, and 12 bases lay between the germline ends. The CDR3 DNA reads TGTGCCAGCAGTGCTGGTACGGGGACTGAAGCTTTCTTT. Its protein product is CASSAGTGTEAFF.

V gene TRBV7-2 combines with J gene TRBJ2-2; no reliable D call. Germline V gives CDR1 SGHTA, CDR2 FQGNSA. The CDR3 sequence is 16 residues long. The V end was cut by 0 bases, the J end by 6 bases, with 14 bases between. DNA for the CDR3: TGTGCCAGCAGCTTAGCGACACGTTCACGGCCCGGGGAGCTGTTTTTT. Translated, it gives CASSLATRSRPGELFF.

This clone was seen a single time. The CDR3 region is CASGGEVRSYTF. In DNA, the CDR3 is TGTGCCAGCGGGGGGGAGGTGCGGAGCTACACCTTC. The genes are TRBV2 and TRBJ1-2; TRBD1 might be the D (5 bases). V lost 8 bases to trimming and J lost 9 bases, with 16 bases between them. The germline gives CDR1 SNHLY, CDR2 FYNNEI. CDR3 length: 12 amino acids.

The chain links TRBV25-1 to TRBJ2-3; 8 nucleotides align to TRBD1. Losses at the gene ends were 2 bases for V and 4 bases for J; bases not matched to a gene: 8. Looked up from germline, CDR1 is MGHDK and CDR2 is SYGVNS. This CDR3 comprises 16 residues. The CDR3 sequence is CASSERQGAEPDTQYF. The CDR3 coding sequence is TGTGCCAGCAGTGAAAGGCAGGGGGCTGAGCCAGATACGCAGTATTTT.

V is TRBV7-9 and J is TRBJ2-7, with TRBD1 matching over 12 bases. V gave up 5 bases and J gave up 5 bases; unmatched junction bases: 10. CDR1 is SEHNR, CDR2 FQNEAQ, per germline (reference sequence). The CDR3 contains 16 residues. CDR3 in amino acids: CASSPQLGTGGHEQYF. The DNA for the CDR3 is TGTGCCAGCAGCCCTCAACTCGGGACAGGGGGCCACGAGCAGTACTTC. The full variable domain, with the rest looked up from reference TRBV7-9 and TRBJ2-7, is DTGVSQNPRHKITKRGQNVTFRCDPISEHNRLYWYRQTLGQGPEFLTYFQNEAQLEKSRLLSDRFSAERPKGSFSTLEIQRTEQGDSAMYLCASSPQLGTGGHEQYFGPGTRLTVT.

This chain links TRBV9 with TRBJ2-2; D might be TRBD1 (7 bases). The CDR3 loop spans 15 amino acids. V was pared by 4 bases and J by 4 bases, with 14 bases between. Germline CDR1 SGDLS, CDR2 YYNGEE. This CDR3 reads CASSLPGGGTGELFF. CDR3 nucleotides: TGTGCCAGCAGCTTACCAGGGGGAGGCACCGGGGAGCTGTTTTTT. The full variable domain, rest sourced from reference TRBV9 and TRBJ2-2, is DSGVTQTPKHLITATGQRVTLRCSPRSGDLSVYWYQQSLDQGLQFLIQYYNGEERAKGNILERFSAQQFPDLHSELNLSSLELGDSALYFCASSLPGGGTGELFFGEGSRLTVL.

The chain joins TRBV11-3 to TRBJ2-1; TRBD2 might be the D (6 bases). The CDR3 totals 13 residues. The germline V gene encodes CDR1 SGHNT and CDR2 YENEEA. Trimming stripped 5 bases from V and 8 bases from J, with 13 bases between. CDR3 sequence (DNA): TGTGCCAGCAGCGCAGAAGCGGGTCATGAGCAGTTCTTC. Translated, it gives CASSAEAGHEQFF.

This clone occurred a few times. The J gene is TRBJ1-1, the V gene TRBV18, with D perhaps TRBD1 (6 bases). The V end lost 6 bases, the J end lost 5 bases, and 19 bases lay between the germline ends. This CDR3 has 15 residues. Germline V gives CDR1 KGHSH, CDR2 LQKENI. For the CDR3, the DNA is TGTGCCAGCTCCTGGAAACAGGGCACCGGGACTGAAGCTTTCTTT. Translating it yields CASSWKQGTGTEAFF.

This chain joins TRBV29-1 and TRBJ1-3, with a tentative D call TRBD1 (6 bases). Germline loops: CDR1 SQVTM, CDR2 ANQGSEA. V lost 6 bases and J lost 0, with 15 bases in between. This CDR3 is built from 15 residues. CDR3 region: CSVTPTGRSGNTIYF. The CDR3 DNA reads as TGCAGCGTAACCCCGACAGGCCGCTCTGGAAACACCATATATTTT.

CDR3 nucleotide sequence: TGTGCCAGCGGATCCTCAGGGGGAGGAACAGATACGCAGTATTTT. Translated: CASGSSGGGTDTQYF. The chain is built from TRBV28 and TRBJ2-3; weak D call: TRBD1 (7 bases). This CDR3 is 15 amino acids long. Germline CDR1 MDHEN, CDR2 SYDVKM. Trimming removed 8 bases at V and 3 bases at J, with 18 bases between.

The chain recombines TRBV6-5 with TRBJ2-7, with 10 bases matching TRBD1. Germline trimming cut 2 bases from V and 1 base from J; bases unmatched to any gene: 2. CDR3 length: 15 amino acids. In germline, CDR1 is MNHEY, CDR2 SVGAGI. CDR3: CASSYGTGVSYEQYF. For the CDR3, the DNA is TGTGCCAGCAGTTACGGGACAGGGGTTTCCTACGAGCAGTACTTC.

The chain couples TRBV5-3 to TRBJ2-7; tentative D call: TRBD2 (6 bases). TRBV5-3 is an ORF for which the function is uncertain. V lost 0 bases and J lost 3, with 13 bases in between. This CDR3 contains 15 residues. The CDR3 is CARSLESLAFYEQYF. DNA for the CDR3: TGTGCCAGAAGCTTGGAAAGCCTAGCGTTCTACGAGCAGTACTTC.

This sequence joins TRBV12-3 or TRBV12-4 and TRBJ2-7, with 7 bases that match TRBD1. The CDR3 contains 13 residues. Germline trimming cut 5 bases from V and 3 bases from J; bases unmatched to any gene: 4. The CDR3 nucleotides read TGTGCCAGCAGTGGGACAGTCCTCTACGAGCAGTACTTC. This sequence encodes CASSGTVLYEQYF.

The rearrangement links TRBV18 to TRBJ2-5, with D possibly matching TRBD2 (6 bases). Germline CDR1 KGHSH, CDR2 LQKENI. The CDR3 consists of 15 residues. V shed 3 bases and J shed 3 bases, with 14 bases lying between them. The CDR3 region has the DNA TGTGCCAGCTCACCGGGCCTGCGGGGTGAAGAGACCCAGTACTTC. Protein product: CASSPGLRGEETQYF. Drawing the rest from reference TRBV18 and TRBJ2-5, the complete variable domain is NAGVMQNPRHLVRRRGQEARLRCSPMKGHSHVYWYRQLPEEGLKFMVYLQKENIIDESGMPKERFSAEFPKEGPSILRIQQVVRGDSAAYFCASSPGLRGEETQYFGPGTRLLVL.

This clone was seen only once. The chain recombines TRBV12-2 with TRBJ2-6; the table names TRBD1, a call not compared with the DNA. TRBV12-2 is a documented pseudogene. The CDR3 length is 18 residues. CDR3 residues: CASRPSGQGGSGANVLTF. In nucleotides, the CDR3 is TGTGCAAGTCGCCCCTCGGGACAGGGAGGCTCTGGGGCCAACGTCCTGACTTTC.

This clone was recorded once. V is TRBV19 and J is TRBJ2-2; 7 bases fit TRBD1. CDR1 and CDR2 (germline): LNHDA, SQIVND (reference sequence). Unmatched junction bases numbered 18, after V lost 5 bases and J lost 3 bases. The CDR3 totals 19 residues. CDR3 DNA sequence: TGTGCCAGTAGTTCTGCTGCGAGGGGGCAGGGGTTGTACACCGGGGAGCTGTTTTTT. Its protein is CASSSAARGQGLYTGELFF. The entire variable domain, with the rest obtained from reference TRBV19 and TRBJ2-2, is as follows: DGGITQSPKYLFRKEGQNVTLSCEQNLNHDAMYWYRQDPGQGLRLIYYSQIVNDFQKGDIAEGYSVSREKKESFPLTVTSAQKNPTAFYLCASSSAARGQGLYTGELFFGEGSRLTVL.

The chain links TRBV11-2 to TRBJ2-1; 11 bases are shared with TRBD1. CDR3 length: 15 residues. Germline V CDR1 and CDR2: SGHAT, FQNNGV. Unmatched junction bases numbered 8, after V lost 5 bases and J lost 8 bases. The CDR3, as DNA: TGTGCCAGCAGCCGGACAGGGGGCTTCTTGGATGAGCAGTTCTTC. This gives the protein CASSRTGGFLDEQFF.